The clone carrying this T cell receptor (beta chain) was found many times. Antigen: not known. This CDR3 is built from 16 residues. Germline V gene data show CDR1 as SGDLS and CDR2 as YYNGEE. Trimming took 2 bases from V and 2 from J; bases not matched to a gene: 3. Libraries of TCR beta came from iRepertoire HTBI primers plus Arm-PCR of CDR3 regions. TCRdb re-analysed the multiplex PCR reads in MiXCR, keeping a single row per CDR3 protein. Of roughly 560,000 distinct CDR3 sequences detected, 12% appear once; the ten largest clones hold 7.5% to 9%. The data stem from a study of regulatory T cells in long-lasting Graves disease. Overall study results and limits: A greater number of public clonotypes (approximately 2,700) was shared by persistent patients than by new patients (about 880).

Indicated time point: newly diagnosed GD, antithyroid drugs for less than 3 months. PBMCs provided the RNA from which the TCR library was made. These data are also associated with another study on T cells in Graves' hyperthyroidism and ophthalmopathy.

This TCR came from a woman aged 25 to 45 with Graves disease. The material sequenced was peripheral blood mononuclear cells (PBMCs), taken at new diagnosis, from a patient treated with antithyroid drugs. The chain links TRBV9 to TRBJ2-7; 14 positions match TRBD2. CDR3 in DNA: TGTGCCAGCAGCGTGGGGACTAGCGGGAGTCCCTACGAGCAGTACTTC. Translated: CASSVGTSGSPYEQYF.